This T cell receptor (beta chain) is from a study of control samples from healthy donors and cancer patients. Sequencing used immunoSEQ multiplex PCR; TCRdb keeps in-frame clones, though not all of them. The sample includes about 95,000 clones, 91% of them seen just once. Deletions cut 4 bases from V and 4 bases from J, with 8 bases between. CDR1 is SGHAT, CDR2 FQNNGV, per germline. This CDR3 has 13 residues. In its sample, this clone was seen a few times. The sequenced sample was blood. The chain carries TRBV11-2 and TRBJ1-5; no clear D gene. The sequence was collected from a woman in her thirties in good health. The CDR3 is CASSYQTNQPQHF. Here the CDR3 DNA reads TGTGCCAGCAGCTACCAGACAAATCAGCCCCAGCATTTT.